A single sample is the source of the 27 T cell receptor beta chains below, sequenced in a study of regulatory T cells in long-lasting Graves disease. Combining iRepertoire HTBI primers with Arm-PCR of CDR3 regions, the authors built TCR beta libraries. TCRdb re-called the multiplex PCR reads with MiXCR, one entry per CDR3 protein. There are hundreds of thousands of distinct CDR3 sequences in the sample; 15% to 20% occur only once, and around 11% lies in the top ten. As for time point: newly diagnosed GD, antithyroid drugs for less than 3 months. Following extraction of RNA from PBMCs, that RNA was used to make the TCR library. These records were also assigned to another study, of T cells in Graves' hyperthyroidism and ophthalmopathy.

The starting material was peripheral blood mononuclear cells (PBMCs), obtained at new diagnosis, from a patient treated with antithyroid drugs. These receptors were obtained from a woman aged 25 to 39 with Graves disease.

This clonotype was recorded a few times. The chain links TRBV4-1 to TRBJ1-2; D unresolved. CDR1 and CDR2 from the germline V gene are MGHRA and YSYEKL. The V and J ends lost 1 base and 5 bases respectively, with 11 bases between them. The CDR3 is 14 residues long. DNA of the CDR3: TGCGCCAGCAGCCAAGGAATGGGCCCGTATGGCTACACCTTC. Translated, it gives CASSQGMGPYGYTF.

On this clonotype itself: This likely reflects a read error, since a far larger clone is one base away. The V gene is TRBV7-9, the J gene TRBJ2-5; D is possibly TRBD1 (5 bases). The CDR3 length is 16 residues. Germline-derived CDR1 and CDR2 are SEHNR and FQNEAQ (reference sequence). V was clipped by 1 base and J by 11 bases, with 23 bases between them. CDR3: CASSLVAGHPYNEQYF. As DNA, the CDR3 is TGTGCCAGCAGCTTAGTGGCAGGGCACCCATACAATGAGCAGTACTTC.

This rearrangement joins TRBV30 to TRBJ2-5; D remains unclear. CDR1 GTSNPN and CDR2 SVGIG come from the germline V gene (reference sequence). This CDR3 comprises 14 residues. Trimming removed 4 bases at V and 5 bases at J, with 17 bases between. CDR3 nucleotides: TGTGCCTGGACCCCCCCGAGCGCGATGGAGACCCAGTACTTC. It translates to CAWTPPSAMETQYF.

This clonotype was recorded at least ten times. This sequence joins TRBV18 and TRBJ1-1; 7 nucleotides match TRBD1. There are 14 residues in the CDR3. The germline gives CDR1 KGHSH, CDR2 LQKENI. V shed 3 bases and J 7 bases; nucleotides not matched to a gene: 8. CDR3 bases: TGTGCCAGCTCACCGGGGAACAGGGGTGGTGAAGCTTTCTTT. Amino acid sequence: CASSPGNRGGEAFF.

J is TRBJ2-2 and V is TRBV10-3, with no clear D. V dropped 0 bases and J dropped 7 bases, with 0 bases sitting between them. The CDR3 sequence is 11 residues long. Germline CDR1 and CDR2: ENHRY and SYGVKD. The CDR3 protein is CAISESGELFF. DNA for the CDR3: TGTGCCATCAGTGAGTCCGGGGAGCTGTTTTTT.

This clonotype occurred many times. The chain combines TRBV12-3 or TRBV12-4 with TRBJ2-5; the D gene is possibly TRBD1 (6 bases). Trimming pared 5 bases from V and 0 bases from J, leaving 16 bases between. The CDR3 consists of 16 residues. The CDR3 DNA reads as TGTGCCAGCAGTCCCTCACAGGGAAGTTACCAAGAGACCCAGTACTTC. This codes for CASSPSQGSYQETQYF.

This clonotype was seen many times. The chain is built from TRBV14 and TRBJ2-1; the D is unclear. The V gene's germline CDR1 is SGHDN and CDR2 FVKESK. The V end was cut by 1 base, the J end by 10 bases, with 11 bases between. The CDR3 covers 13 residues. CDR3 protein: CASSQVRLGEQFF. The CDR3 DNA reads TGTGCCAGCAGCCAAGTACGGCTAGGCGAGCAGTTCTTC.

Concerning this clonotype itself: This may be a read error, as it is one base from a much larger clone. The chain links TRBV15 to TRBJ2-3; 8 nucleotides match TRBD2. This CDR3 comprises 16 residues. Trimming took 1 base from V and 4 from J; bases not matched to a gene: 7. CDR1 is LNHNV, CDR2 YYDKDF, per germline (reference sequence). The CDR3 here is CATSRVAGRASDTQYF. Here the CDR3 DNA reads TGTGCCACCAGCAGAGTGGCCGGGAGGGCCTCAGATACGCAGTATTTT.

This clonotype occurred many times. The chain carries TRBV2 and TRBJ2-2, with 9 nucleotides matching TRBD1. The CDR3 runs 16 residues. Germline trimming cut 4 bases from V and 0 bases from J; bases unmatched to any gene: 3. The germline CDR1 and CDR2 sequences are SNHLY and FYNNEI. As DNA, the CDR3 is TGTGCCAGCAGTGGCAACAGGGGGCCGAACACCGGGGAGCTGTTTTTT. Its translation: CASSGNRGPNTGELFF.

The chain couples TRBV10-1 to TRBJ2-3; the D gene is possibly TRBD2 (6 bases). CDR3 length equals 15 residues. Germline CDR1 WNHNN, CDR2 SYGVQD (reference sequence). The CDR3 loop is CAHPPLASLTDTQYF. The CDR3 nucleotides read TGCGCTCACCCCCCCCTAGCGAGCCTCACAGATACGCAGTATTTT.

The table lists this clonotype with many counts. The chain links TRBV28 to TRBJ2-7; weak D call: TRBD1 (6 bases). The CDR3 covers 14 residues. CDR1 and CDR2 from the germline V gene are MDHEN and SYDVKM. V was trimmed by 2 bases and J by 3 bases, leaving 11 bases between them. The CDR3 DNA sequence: TGTGCCAGCAGTTTACCCGGACAGTACTACGAGCAGTACTTC. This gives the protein CASSLPGQYYEQYF. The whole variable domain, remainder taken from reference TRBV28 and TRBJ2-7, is DVKVTQSSRYLVKRTGEKVFLECVQDMDHENMFWYRQDPGLGLRLIYFSYDVKMKEKGDIPEGYSVSREKKERFSLILESASTNQTSMYLCASSLPGQYYEQYFGPGTRLTVT.

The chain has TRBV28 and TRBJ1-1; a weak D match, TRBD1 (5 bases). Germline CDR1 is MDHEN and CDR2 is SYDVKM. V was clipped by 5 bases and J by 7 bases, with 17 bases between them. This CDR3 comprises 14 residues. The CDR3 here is CASSPPSRVGEAFF. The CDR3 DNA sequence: TGTGCCAGCAGTCCACCCTCCAGGGTCGGTGAAGCTTTCTTT.

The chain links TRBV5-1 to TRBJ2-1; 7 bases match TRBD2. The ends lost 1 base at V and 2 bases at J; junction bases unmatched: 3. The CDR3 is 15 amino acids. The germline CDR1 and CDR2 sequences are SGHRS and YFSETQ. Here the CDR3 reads CASSLTSAAYNEQFF. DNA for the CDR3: TGCGCCAGCAGCTTGACTAGCGCAGCCTACAATGAGCAGTTCTTC.

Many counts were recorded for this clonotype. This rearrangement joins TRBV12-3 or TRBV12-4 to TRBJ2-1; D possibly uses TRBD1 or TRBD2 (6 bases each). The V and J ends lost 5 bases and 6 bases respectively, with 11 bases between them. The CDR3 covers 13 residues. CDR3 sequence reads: CASSIKGGNEQFF. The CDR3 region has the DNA TGTGCCAGCAGTATAAAGGGGGGCAATGAGCAGTTCTTC.

The CDR3 spells CSVAHAYNQPQHF. In DNA, the CDR3 is TGCAGCGTAGCACACGCATACAATCAGCCCCAGCATTTT. The chain has TRBV29-1 and TRBJ1-5; D remains ambiguous. Germline assignment: CDR1 SQVTM and CDR2 ANQGSEA. V was clipped by 6 bases and J by 3 bases, with 12 bases between them. The CDR3 has 13 amino acids.

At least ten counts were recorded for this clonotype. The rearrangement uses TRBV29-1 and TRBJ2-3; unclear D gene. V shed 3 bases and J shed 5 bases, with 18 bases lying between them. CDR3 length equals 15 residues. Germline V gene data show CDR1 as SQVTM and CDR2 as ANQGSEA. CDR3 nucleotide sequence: TGCAGCGTTGATGTCGGCGGTCGTGGAGTAGATACGCAGTATTTT. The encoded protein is CSVDVGGRGVDTQYF.

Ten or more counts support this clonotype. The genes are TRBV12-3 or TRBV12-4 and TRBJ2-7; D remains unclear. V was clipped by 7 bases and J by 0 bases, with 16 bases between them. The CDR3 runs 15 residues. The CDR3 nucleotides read TGTGCCAGCACCCGACGGCTCTCCAGCTCCTACGAGCAGTACTTC. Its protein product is CASTRRLSSSYEQYF.

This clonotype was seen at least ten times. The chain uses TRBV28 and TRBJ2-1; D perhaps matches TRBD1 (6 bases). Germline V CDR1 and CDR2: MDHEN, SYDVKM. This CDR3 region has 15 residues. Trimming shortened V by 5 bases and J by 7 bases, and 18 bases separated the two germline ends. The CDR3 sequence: CASSPTGWGWNEQFF. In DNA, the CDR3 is TGTGCCAGCAGTCCTACAGGGTGGGGTTGGAATGAGCAGTTCTTC.

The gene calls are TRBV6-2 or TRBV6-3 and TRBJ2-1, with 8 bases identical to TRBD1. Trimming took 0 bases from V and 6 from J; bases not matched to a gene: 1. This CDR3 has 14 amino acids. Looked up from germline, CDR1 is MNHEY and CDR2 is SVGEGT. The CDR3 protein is CASSYSGTGNEQFF. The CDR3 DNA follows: TGTGCCAGCAGTTACTCCGGGACAGGCAATGAGCAGTTCTTC.

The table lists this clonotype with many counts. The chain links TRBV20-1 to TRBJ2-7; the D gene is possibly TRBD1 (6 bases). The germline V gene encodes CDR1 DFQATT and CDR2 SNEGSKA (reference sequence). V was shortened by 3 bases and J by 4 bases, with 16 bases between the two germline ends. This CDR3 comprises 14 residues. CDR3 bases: TGCAGTGCTAGCCGGCAGGGGAACCAATACGAGCAGTACTTC. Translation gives CSASRQGNQYEQYF.

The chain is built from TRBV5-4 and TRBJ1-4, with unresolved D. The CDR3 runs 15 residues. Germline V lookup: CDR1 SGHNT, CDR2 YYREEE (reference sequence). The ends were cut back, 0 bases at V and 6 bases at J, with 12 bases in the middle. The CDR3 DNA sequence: TGTGCCAGCAGCTTGGACCGAGCGGAGGATGAAAAACTGTTTTTT. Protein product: CASSLDRAEDEKLFF.

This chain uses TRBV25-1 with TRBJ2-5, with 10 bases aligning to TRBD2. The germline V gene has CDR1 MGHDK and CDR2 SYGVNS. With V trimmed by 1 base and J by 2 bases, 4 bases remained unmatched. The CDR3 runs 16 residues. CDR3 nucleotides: TGTGCCAGCAGTGAATTTCGAGCGGGAGGGCAAGAGACCCAGTACTTC. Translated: CASSEFRAGGQETQYF.

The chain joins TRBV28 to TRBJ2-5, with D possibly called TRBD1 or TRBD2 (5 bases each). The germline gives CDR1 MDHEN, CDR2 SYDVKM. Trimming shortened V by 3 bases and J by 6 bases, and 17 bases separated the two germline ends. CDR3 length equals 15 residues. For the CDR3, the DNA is TGTGCCAGCAGTTTTAGTTTTGGGGGAGTGAAGACCCAGTACTTC. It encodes CASSFSFGGVKTQYF.

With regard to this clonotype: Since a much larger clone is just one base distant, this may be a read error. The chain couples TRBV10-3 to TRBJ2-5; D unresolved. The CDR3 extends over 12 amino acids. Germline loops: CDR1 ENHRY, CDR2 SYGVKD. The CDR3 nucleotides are TGTGCCATCAGTGAGGTCTCCGAGACCCGGTACTTC. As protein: CAISEVSETRYF.

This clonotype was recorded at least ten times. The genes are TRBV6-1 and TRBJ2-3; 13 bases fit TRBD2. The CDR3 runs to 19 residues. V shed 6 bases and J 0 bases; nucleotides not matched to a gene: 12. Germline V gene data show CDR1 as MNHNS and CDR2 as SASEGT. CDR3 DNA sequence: TGTGCCAGCAGGACGCCGCCGGGGACTAGCGGGGATAGCACAGATACGCAGTATTTT. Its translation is CASRTPPGTSGDSTDTQYF.

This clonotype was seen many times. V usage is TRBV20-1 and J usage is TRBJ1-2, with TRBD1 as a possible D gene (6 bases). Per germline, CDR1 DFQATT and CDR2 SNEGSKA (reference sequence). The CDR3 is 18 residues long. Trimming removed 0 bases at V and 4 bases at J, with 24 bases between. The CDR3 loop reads CSARDLKADRSKGYGYTF. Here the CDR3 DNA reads TGCAGTGCTAGAGATTTGAAGGCAGACAGGTCGAAGGGCTATGGCTACACCTTC.

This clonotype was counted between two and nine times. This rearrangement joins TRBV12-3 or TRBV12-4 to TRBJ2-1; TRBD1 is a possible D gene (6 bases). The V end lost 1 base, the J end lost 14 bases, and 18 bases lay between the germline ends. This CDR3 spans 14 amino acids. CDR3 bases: TGTGCCAGCAGTTTAGGCCGACAGGAACCTCCGGAGTTCTTC. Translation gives CASSLGRQEPPEFF.